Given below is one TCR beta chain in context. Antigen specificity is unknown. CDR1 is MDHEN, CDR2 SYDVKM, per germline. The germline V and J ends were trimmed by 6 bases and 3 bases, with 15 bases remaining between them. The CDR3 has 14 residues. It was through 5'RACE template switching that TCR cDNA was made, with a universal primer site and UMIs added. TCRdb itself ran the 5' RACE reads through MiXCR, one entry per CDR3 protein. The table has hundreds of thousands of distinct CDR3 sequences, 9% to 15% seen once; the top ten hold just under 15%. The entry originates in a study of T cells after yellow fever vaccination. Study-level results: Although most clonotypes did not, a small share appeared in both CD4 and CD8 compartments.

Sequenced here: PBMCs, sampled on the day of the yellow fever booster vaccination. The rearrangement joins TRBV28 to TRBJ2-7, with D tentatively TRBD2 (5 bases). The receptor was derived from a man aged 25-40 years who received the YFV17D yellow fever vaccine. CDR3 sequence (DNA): TGTGCCAGCAGCCAGACCGGGAAAGACTACGAGCAGTACTTC. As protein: CASSQTGKDYEQYF.